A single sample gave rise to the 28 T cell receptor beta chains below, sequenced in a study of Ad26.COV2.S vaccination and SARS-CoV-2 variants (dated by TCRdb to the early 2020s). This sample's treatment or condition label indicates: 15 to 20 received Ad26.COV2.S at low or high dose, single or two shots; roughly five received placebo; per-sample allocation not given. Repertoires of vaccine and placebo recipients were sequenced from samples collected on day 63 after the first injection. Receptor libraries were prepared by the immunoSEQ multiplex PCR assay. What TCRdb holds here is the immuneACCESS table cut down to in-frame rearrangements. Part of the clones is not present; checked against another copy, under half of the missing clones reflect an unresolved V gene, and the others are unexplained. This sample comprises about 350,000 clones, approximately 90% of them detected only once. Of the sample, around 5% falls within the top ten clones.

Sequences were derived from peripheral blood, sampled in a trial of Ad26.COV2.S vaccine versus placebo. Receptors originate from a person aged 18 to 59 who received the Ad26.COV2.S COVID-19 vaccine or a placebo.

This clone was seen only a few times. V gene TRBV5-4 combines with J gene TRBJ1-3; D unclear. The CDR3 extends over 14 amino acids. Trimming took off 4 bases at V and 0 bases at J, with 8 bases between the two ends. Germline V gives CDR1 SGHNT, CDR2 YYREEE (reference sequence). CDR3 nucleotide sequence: TGTGCCAGCAGCCTCGGCCCCTCTGGAAACACCATATATTTT. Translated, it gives CASSLGPSGNTIYF.

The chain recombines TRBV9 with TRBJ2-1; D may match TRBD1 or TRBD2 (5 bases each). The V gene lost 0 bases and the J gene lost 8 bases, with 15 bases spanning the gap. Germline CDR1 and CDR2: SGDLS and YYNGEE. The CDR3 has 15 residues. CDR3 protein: CASSVVGVRGHEQFF. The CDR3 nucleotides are TGTGCCAGCAGCGTAGTAGGGGTCCGGGGCCATGAGCAGTTCTTC. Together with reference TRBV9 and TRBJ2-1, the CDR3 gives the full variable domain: DSGVTQTPKHLITATGQRVTLRCSPRSGDLSVYWYQQSLDQGLQFLIQYYNGEERAKGNILERFSAQQFPDLHSELNLSSLELGDSALYFCASSVVGVRGHEQFFGPGTRLTVL.

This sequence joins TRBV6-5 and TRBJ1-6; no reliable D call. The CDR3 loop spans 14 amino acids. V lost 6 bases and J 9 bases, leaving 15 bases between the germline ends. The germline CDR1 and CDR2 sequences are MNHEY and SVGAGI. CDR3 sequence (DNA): TGTGCCAGCAGAGGAGAGAGGGCGAGTTCACCCCTCCACTTT. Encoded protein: CASRGERASSPLHF.

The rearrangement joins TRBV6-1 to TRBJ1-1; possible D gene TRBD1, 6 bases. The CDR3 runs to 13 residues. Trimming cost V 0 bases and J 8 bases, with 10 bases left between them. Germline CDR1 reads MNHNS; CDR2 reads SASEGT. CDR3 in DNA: TGTGCCAGCAGTGAAGCGCAGGACAGAGAAGCTTTCTTT. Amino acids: CASSEAQDREAFF.

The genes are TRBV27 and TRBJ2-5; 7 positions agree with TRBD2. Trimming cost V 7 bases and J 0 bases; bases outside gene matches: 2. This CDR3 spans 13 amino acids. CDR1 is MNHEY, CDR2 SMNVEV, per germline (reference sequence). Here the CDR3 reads CASNGGNQETQYF. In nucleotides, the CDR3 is TGTGCCAGCAACGGGGGGAACCAAGAGACCCAGTACTTC.

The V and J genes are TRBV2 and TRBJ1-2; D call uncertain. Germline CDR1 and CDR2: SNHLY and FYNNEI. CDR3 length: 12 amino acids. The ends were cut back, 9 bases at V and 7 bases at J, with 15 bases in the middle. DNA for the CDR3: TGTGCCAGTCCGCTTACCTTGGGTGGCTACACCTTC. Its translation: CASPLTLGGYTF.

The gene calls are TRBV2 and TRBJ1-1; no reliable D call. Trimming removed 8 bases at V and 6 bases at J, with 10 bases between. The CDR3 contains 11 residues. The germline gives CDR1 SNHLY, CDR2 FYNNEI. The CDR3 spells CASSGRAEAFF. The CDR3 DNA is TGTGCCAGCTCGGGGAGGGCTGAAGCTTTCTTT.

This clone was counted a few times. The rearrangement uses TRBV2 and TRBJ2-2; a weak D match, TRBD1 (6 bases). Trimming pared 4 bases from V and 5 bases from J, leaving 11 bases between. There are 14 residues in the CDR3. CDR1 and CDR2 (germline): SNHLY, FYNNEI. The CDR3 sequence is CASSVRQGTGELFF. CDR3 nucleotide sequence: TGTGCCAGCAGTGTGCGGCAGGGGACCGGGGAGCTGTTTTTT.

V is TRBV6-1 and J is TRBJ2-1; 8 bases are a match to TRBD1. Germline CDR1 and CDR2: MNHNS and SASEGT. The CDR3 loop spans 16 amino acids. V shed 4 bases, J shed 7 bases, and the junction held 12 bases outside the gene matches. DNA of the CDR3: TGTGCCAGCAGTGGAACGGACAGGGCAATTAATAATGAGCAGTTCTTC. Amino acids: CASSGTDRAINNEQFF.

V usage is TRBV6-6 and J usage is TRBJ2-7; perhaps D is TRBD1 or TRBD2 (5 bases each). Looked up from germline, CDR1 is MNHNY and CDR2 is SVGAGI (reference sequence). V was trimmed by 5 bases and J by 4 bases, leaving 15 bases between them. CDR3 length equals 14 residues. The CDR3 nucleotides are TGTGCCAGCAGTCACGGGACGCCTGGGTACGAGCAGTACTTC. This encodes CASSHGTPGYEQYF.

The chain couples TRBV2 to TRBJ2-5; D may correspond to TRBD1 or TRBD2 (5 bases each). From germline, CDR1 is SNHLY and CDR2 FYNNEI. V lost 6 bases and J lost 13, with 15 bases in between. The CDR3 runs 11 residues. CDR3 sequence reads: CASSGSGTSYF. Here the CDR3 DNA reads TGTGCCAGCAGCGGATCCGGGACGTCGTACTTC.

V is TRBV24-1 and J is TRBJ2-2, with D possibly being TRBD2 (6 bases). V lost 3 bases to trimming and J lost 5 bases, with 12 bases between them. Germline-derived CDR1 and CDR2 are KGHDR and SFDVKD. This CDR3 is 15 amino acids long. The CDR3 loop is CATSDPGRGTGELFF. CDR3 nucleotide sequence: TGTGCCACCAGTGATCCAGGGCGGGGTACCGGGGAGCTGTTTTTT.

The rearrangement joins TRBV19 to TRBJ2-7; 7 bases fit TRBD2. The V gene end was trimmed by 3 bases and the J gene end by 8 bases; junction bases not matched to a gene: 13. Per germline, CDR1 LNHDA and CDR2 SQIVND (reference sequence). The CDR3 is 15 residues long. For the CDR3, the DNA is TGTGCCAGTAGTATCTCCGGGACTAACCTCAACCAGCAGTACTTC. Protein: CASSISGTNLNQQYF.

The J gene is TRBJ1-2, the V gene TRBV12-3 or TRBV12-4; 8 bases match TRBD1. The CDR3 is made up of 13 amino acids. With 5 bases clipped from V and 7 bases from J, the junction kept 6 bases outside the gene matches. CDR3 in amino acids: CASSVSGGIGYTF. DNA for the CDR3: TGTGCCAGCAGTGTTTCAGGGGGCATTGGCTACACCTTC.

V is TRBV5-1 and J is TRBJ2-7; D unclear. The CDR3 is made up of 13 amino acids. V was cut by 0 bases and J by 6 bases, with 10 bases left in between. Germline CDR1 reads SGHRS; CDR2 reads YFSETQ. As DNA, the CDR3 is TGCGCCAGCAGCTTGGCCATAGCCGCCGAGCAGTACTTC. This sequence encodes CASSLAIAAEQYF.

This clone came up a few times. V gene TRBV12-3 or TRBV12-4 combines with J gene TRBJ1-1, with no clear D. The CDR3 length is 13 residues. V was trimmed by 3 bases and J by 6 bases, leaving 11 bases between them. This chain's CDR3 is CASSFAPDPEAFF. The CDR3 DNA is TGTGCCAGCAGTTTCGCCCCAGACCCTGAAGCTTTCTTT.

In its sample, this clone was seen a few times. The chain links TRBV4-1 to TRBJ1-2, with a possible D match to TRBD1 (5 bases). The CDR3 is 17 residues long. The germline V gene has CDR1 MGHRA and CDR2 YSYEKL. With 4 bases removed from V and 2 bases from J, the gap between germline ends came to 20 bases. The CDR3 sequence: CASSRDANTNSNYGYTF. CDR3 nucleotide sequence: TGCGCCAGCAGCCGGGACGCAAACACAAATTCAAACTATGGCTACACCTTC.

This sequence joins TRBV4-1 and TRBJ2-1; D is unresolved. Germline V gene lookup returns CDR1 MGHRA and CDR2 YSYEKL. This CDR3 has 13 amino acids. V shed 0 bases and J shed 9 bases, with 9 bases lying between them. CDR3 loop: CASSQDRVTEQFF. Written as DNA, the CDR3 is TGCGCCAGCAGCCAAGATCGGGTTACTGAGCAGTTCTTC.

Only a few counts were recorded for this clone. CDR3 sequence reads: CASRVQGGTQYF. As DNA, the CDR3 is TGTGCCAGCAGAGTACAGGGGGGTACGCAGTATTTT. The chain combines TRBV28 with TRBJ2-3, with 8 bases lining up with TRBD1. V trimming: 6 bases; J trimming: 8 bases; junction bases outside the gene matches: 4. Germline V gives CDR1 MDHEN, CDR2 SYDVKM. This CDR3 has 12 residues.

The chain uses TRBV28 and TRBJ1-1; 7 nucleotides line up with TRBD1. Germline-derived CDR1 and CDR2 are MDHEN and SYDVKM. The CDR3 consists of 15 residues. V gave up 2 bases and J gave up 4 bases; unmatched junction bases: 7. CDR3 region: CASSLLPGGGTEAFF. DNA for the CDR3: TGTGCCAGCAGTTTACTGCCAGGGGGAGGCACTGAAGCTTTCTTT.

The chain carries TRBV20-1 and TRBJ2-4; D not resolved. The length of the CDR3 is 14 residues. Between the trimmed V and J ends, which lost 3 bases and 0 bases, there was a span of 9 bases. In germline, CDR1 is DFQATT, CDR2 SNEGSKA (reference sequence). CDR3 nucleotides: TGCAGTGCTAGTTTCCGAGTAGCCAAAAACATTCAGTACTTC. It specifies CSASFRVAKNIQYF.

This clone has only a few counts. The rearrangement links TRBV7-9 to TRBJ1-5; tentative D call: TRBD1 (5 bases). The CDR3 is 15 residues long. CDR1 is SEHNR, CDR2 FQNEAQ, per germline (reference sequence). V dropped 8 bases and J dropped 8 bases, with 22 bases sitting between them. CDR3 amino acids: CASAAGLGVYEPQHF. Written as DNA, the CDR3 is TGTGCCAGCGCCGCGGGACTAGGGGTTTATGAGCCCCAGCATTTT.

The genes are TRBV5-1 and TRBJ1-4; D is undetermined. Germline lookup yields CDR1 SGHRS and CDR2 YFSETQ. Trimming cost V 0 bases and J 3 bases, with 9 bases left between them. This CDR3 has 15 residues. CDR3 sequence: CASSLGTVPNEKLFF. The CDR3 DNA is TGCGCCAGCAGCTTGGGAACAGTACCTAATGAAAAACTGTTTTTT.

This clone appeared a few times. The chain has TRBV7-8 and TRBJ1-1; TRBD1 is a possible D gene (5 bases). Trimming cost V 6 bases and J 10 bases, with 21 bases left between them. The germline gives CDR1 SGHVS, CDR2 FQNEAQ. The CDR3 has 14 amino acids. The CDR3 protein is CASSQMEGALGAFF. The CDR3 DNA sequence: TGTGCCAGCAGTCAGATGGAAGGGGCGCTTGGAGCTTTCTTT.

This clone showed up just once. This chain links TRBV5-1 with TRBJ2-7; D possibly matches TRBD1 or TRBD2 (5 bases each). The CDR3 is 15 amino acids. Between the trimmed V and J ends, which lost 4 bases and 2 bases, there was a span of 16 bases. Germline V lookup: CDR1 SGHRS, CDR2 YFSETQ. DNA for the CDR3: TGCGCCAGCAGCGATACCGGGACGGGCGCCTACGAGCAGTACTTC. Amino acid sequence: CASSDTGTGAYEQYF.

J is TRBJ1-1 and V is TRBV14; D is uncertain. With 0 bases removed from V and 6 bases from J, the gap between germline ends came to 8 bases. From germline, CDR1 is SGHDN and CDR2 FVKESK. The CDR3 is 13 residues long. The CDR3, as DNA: TGTGCCAGCAGCCAAGATGGGTGGGCTGAAGCTTTCTTT. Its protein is CASSQDGWAEAFF.

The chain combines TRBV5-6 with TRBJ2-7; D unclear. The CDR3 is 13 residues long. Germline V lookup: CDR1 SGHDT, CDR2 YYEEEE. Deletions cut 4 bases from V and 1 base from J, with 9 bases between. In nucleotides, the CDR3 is TGTGCCAGCAGCCCTCTAGGGTCCTACGAGCAGTACTTC. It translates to CASSPLGSYEQYF.

The CDR3 loop is CATGGGANYGYTF. In DNA, the CDR3 is TGTGCCACAGGTGGAGGAGCTAACTATGGCTACACCTTC. V is TRBV24-1 and J is TRBJ1-2; no reliable D call. This CDR3 contains 13 residues. Trimming removed 10 bases at V and 0 bases at J, with 11 bases between. Germline lookup yields CDR1 KGHDR and CDR2 SFDVKD.